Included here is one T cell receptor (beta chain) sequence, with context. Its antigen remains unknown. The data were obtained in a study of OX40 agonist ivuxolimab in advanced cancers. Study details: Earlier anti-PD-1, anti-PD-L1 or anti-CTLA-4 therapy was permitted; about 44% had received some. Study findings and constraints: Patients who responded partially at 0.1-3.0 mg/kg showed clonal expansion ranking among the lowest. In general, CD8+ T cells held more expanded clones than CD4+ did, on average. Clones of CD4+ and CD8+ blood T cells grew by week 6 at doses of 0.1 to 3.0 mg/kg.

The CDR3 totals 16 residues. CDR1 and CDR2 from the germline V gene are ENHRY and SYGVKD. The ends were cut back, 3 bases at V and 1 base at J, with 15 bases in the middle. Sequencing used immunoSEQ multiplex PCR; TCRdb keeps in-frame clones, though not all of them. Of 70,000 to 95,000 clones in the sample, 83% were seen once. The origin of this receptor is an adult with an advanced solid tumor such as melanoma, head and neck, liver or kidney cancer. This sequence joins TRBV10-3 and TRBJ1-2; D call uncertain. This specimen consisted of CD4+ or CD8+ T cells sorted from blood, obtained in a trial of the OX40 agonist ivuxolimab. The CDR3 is CAISDGLAVRNYGYTF. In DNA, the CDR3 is TGTGCCATCAGTGATGGTTTGGCAGTCCGTAACTATGGCTACACCTTC.